These T cell receptor beta chains were read from a single sample in a study of regulatory T cells in long-lasting Graves disease. MiXCR, applied by TCRdb to the multiplex PCR reads, yields one record per CDR3 protein. This sample has approximately 360,000 distinct CDR3 sequences; roughly 20% occur once, and the top ten carry around 30%. The sample was peripheral blood mononuclear cells (PBMCs), taken when the disease was refractory, from a patient treated with antithyroid drugs. The receptor set was obtained from a woman in her forties with Graves disease. Both conserved end residues are part of each CDR3. D genes are given only for firm matches. Some rows mark clone size as missing; the rest say once, few, many or name a class of expanded clone.

clone_size: few
v_call: TRBV9
j_call: TRBJ2-5
d_call: TRBD2
cdr3_aa: CASSARLAGQETQYF
cdr3_nt: TGTGCCAGCAGCGCCCGACTAGCGGGTCAAGAGACCCAGTACTTC

clone_size: NA
v_call: TRBV7-9
j_call: TRBJ2-7
d_call: NA
cdr3_aa: CASSGMGESYEQYF
cdr3_nt: TGTGCCAGCAGCGGAATGGGGGAAAGCTACGAGCAGTACTTC

clone_size: NA
v_call: TRBV20-1
j_call: TRBJ2-2
d_call: NA
cdr3_aa: CSARSVEVTGELFF
cdr3_nt: TGCAGTGCTAGGTCGGTCGAAGTCACCGGGGAGCTGTTTTTT

clone_size: many
v_call: TRBV28
j_call: TRBJ2-7
d_call: TRBD2
cdr3_aa: CASSSSGSLSYEQYF
cdr3_nt: TGTGCCAGCAGTAGTAGCGGGAGCCTCTCCTACGAGCAGTACTTC

clone_size: few
v_call: TRBV20-1
j_call: TRBJ2-7
d_call: TRBD1
cdr3_aa: CSASSPTGTGGSEQYF
cdr3_nt: TGCAGTGCTAGTTCCCCGACCGGGACAGGGGGGAGCGAGCAGTACTTC

clone_size: many
v_call: TRBV28
j_call: TRBJ2-7
d_call: NA
cdr3_aa: CASITKASLSYEQYF
cdr3_nt: TGTGCCAGCATTACTAAAGCAAGTCTCTCCTACGAGCAGTACTTC

clone_size: many
v_call: TRBV28
j_call: TRBJ1-5
d_call: NA
cdr3_aa: CASSLTVNQPQHF
cdr3_nt: TGTGCCAGCAGCTTGACAGTTAATCAGCCCCAGCATTTT

clone_size: many
v_call: TRBV28
j_call: TRBJ1-1
d_call: TRBD1
cdr3_aa: CASISGGNTEAFF
cdr3_nt: TGTGCCAGCATTTCAGGGGGCAACACTGAAGCTTTCTTT

clone_size: few
v_call: TRBV28
j_call: TRBJ2-1
d_call: NA
cdr3_aa: CASSSRPSSYNEQFF
cdr3_nt: TGTGCCAGCAGTTCAAGACCGAGCTCCTACAATGAGCAGTTCTTC

clone_size: many
v_call: TRBV2
j_call: TRBJ1-2
d_call: NA
cdr3_aa: CAITPGTIGYTF
cdr3_nt: TGTGCCATAACCCCCGGGACCATTGGCTACACCTTC

clone_size: NA
v_call: TRBV4-1
j_call: TRBJ2-5
d_call: NA
cdr3_aa: CASSFRVWETQYF
cdr3_nt: TGCGCCAGCAGCTTCAGGGTATGGGAGACCCAGTACTTC

clone_size: NA
v_call: TRBV30
j_call: TRBJ2-7
d_call: TRBD1
cdr3_aa: CAWSGTGSYEQYF
cdr3_nt: TGTGCCTGGAGCGGGACAGGGTCCTACGAGCAGTACTTC

clone_size: NA
v_call: TRBV28
j_call: TRBJ1-6
d_call: TRBD1
cdr3_aa: CASSLGQGEGNSPLHF
cdr3_nt: TGTGCCAGCAGTTTGGGACAGGGGGAAGGTAATTCACCCCTCCACTTT